This T cell receptor beta chain is drawn from a study of blood T cell repertoires in COVID-19 (dated by TCRdb to about 2020). With regard to the full study: Collaborator samples came from the United States, Italy and Spain and covered acute and convalescent phases of COVID-19. The material from the prospective study consisted of cDNA or gDNA derived from T cells, B-cell-depleted T cells, or PBMCs. Subjects who had been exposed to COVID-19, were actively infected with it, or had recovered from it provided the deeply sampled blood TCRbeta repertoires that made up the dataset. The repertoires were released in a freely available public database meant as a resource for research on the immune response to SARS-CoV-2. The samples were drawn from two sources: the first 160 participants of the ongoing ImmuneRACE study, and 950 to 1,500 subjects contributed by 6 global collaborators. Nearly every sample came with metadata listing a de-identified subject ID, COVID-19 status, age in years and sex. HLA class I and class II types, where available, came from metadata supplied by the sample provider rather than from assay-based typing.

Regarding this clone: No cognate antigen has been identified for it. No much larger clonotype is one base removed from it; base qualities were not supplied.

Collaborating institutions collected whole blood in K2EDTA tubes following their own protocols. Collaborator samples were shipped for TCRbeta analysis as frozen whole blood, isolated PBMCs, or DNA extracted from either sample type. V gives up 1 base and J gives up 0 bases, and the segment between their germline ends measures 10 bases. There are 17 amino acids in the CDR3, from cysteine to phenylalanine inclusive. Of the read, only the CDR3 DNA is kept; its 51 bases are in frame from base 1. From the germline V gene, CDR1 is SGHTA and CDR2 is FQGNSA. Here is what the overall study found, with its caveats: How much clinical and demographic metadata was included differed by source and by participant, and the metadata was provided uncurated.

TCRbeta CDR3 regions were amplified from genomic DNA by means of the immunoSEQ Assay, a bias-controlled multiplex PCR. The source study handled its data this way. The number of nucleated cells in each sample was estimated by amplification of reference gene primers within the assay. To quantify the absolute abundance of each unique TCRbeta CDR3 rearrangement, sequence reads were collapsed and filtered. For each sample, productive Simpson clonality was calculated as the square root of Simpson's diversity index over productive rearrangements. TCRdb stores this immuneACCESS table with in-frame sequences only. Part of the clones is absent; in the studies checked, under half of the shortfall reflects unresolved V genes, and no reason is known for the rest. The V and J calls and clone size were taken over from that table, and D and trimming were inferred from the DNA. In all, the sample holds 120,000 to 150,000 clones, and around 80% of those were seen once. The ten largest account for 12% to 15% of the sample.

The specimen sequenced was peripheral blood. Recombination joined TRBV7-2 with TRBJ1-6; TRBD1 is perhaps the D gene, given 6 matching bases. This sequence was found in a human donor with acute or convalescent COVID-19. The donor label of this sample is uncertain. The CDR3 loop reads CASSLGTVGSYNSPLHF. The DNA is TGTGCCAGCAGCTTAGGGACAGTAGGCTCCTATAATTCACCCCTCCACTTT.